This TCR beta chain was sequenced during a study of response to subunit inactivated influenza vaccine. Findings and caveats of the study: T cells newly recruited by each seasonal influenza vaccination are few, the authors suggested.

V dropped 1 base and J dropped 5 bases, with 11 bases sitting between them. The CDR3 contains 14 residues. The germline V gene encodes CDR1 MDHEN and CDR2 SYDVKM. TCRdb redid the calling of the RT-PCR reads with MiXCR, one entry per CDR3 protein. The sample holds about 540,000 distinct CDR3 sequences, 20% to 25% seen once. About this clonotype itself: As yet, its antigen is unknown.

Another study also made use of these data, one on T cells expressing NK-cell markers. That study adds: UMIs were included in TCR beta cDNA generated by 5'RACE template switching. For several experiments, T cell sorting was restricted to the alpha-beta TCR population by means of an anti-gamma-delta TCR antibody. Four donors' CD3+CD56-NKG2C+ cells were dominated by the same clonotypes.

The sequencing used CD4+ T cells sorted from PBMCs, collected roughly 13 days after vaccination. The origin of this receptor is a man aged 50 to 59 who received an inactivated influenza vaccine. The V call is TRBV28, the J call TRBJ1-1; a weak D match, TRBD1 (5 bases). The CDR3 nucleotides are TGTGCCAGCAGTTTATACGGGGGGAGTACTGAAGCTTTCTTT. Translating gives CASSLYGGSTEAFF.